The 6 T cell receptor beta chains in this list originate from one sample, sequenced in a study of T-cell reconstitution after alpha-beta-depleted transplantation in children. Unique molecular identifiers were incorporated when the TCRbeta library was constructed. Via MiXCR, TCRdb re-called the PCR reads, giving one row per CDR3 protein. The data contain approximately 220,000 distinct CDR3 sequences, roughly 15% of them singletons. The sample consisted of PBMCs, mostly from graft donor cells, taken 360 days after TCRalphabeta/CD19-depleted stem cell transplant. The receptors come from a male patient under 10 years old who had a stem cell transplant for acute lymphoblastic leukemia, so the T cells may come from the graft donor.

This clonotype came up a few times. The chain uses TRBV4-3 and TRBJ2-2; 8 bases match TRBD1. The germline V gene has CDR1 LGHNA and CDR2 YSLEER. The CDR3 sequence is 15 residues long. After removal of 2 bases from V and 6 bases from J, the junction contained 5 bases not matched to a gene. CDR3: CASSQMTGDAGELFF. As DNA, the CDR3 is TGCGCCAGCAGCCAAATGACAGGGGACGCCGGGGAGCTGTTTTTT.

This clonotype was counted between two and nine times. The CDR3, as DNA: TGCAGTGCCGGGACAGAGGATCAGCCCCAGCATTTT. This encodes CSAGTEDQPQHF. The gene calls are TRBV20-1 and TRBJ1-5, with 7 bases matching TRBD1. Germline assignment: CDR1 DFQATT and CDR2 SNEGSKA (reference sequence). Losses at the gene ends were 6 bases for V and 5 bases for J; bases not matched to a gene: 4. The CDR3 extends over 12 amino acids.

J is TRBJ2-5 and V is TRBV11-2; D remains unclear. The CDR3 loop spans 14 amino acids. Germline CDR1 is SGHAT and CDR2 is FQNNGV. V shed 2 bases and J shed 0 bases, with 7 bases lying between them. Here the CDR3 DNA reads TGTGCCAGCAGCTTAACCCTAGACCAAGAGACCCAGTACTTC. As protein: CASSLTLDQETQYF.

V usage is TRBV4-3 and J usage is TRBJ1-2, with TRBD1 identical over 7 bases. CDR1 and CDR2 (germline): LGHNA, YSLEER. This CDR3 spans 13 amino acids. The V and J ends lost 2 bases and 6 bases, in that order; junction bases with no gene match: 3. The CDR3 reads CASSQPGTDGYTF. CDR3 coding DNA: TGCGCCAGCAGCCAACCCGGGACAGATGGCTACACCTTC.

The chain's CDR3 is CASSLARSSGGTDTQYF. Here the CDR3 DNA reads TGTGCCAGCAGCTTAGCGCGTTCTAGCGGGGGCACAGATACGCAGTATTTT. The genes are TRBV7-8 and TRBJ2-3, with 9 positions matching TRBD2. This CDR3 has 17 amino acids. Germline CDR1 and CDR2: SGHVS and FQNEAQ. V gave up 0 bases and J gave up 1 base; unmatched junction bases: 5.

The rearrangement links TRBV12-3 or TRBV12-4 to TRBJ2-7; no firm D call. Trimming took 4 bases from V and 4 from J, leaving 11 bases between them. The length of the CDR3 is 13 residues. The CDR3 DNA sequence: TGTGCCAGCAGTTCCTCCTCCTCATACGAGCAGTACTTC. Protein: CASSSSSSYEQYF.